These 18 T cell receptor beta chains originate from one sample sequenced in a study of CXCR3-negative and CXCR3-positive naive CD8 T cells. In preparing the TRB cDNA libraries, 5' RACE with UMI labels was used. Using the 5' RACE reads, TCRdb records one entry per CDR3 protein without DNA. The table for this sample gives under 65,000 distinct CDR3 sequences. Sequenced material: memory CD8+ T cells from blood. The receptor set was obtained from a human donor in good health. Some clones in this sample may be carry-over from other donors' samples.

The chain links TRBV7-9 to TRBJ2-7; TCRdb's D call of TRBD1 is untestable without DNA. Per the germline V gene, CDR1 is SEHNR and CDR2 is FQNEAQ (reference sequence). This CDR3 region has 19 residues. The chain's CDR3 is CASGENPMALRDRGYEQYF.

The V and J genes are TRBV7-9 and TRBJ2-7; the D gene TCRdb calls, TRBD2, cannot be checked with no DNA. Germline CDR1 reads SEHNR; CDR2 reads FQNEAQ (reference sequence). This CDR3 is 14 amino acids long. CDR3 residues: CASSLALAGAEQYF.

The V call is TRBV2, the J call TRBJ1-5; as DNA is missing, the TRBD1 call by TCRdb cannot be tested. Germline V gene data show CDR1 as SNHLY and CDR2 as FYNNEI. The CDR3 runs to 17 residues. Here the CDR3 reads CARTGTGTGLVNQPQHF.

The chain recombines TRBV10-2 with TRBJ2-7; with no DNA, the TCRdb D assignment of TRBD1 cannot be verified. The CDR3 is 13 residues long. The germline V gene encodes CDR1 WSHSY and CDR2 SAAADI. The CDR3 sequence is CASSTGGASEQYF.

The V gene is TRBV5-1, the J gene TRBJ2-7; TCRdb designates TRBD1, a call that cannot be tested without DNA. The CDR3 runs to 13 residues. Germline V gene data show CDR1 as SGHRS and CDR2 as YFSETQ. CDR3: CASRPSPLGEQYF. Drawing the rest from reference TRBV5-1 and TRBJ2-7, the complete variable domain is KAGVTQTPRYLIKTRGQQVTLSCSPISGHRSVSWYQQTPGQGLQFLFEYFSETQRNKGNFPGRFSGRQFSNSRSEMNVSTLELGDSALYLCASRPSPLGEQYFGPGTRLTVT.

The chain uses TRBV13 and TRBJ1-6; TCRdb gives TRBD1 as the D gene, but with no DNA this cannot be confirmed. Germline lookup yields CDR1 PRHDT and CDR2 FYEKMQ (reference sequence). The CDR3 is 14 residues long. The CDR3 protein is CASRRDSENSPLHF.

The chain links TRBV3-2 to TRBJ2-3; checking the TCRdb D call of TRBD2 is not possible without DNA. TRBV3-2 is deemed a pseudogene. The CDR3 is 15 amino acids. The CDR3 sequence: CASKGLGGPTDTQYF.

J is TRBJ2-2 and V is TRBV29-1; TCRdb's D call, TRBD2, is unchecked because there is no DNA. Per germline, CDR1 SQVTM and CDR2 ANQGSEA. This CDR3 region has 15 residues. The CDR3 reads CSVEEPAAETGELFF.

The gene calls are TRBV9 and TRBJ2-7; the D call of TRBD1 rests on TCRdb alone, since no DNA is present to check it. Germline loops: CDR1 SGDLS, CDR2 YYNGEE. This CDR3 spans 13 amino acids. CDR3 in amino acids: CASSVGTGDEQYF.

V and J are TRBV6-1 and TRBJ2-7; TCRdb's D gene call, TRBD1, goes unchecked for lack of DNA. CDR3 length equals 15 residues. Germline assignment: CDR1 MNHNS and CDR2 SASEGT. CDR3 residues: CASSEGTGSSYEQYF.

The CDR3 sequence: CASGEGGRSTGELFF. The chain links TRBV6-4 to TRBJ2-2; TCRdb's D gene call, TRBD2, goes unchecked for lack of DNA. From germline, CDR1 is MRHNA and CDR2 SNTAGT. The CDR3 loop spans 15 amino acids.

This chain uses TRBV29-1 with TRBJ1-3. The CDR3 runs to 13 residues. From germline, CDR1 is SQVTM and CDR2 ANQGSEA. CDR3 amino acids: CSVVQINGNTIYF.

The J gene is TRBJ1-2, the V gene TRBV29-1; TCRdb lists TRBD1, though no DNA is available to test this call. This CDR3 is built from 15 residues. CDR1 and CDR2 from the germline V gene are SQVTM and ANQGSEA. CDR3 amino acids: CSVERQGGSNYGYTF.

This chain links TRBV7-3 with TRBJ2-7; TCRdb calls TRBD2, which cannot be checked without DNA. The germline CDR1 and CDR2 sequences are SGHTA and FQGTGA. The CDR3 spans 14 residues. The CDR3 protein is CASSSSGRAYEQYF.

The genes are TRBV6-5 and TRBJ2-1; TCRdb's D call, TRBD2, is unchecked because there is no DNA. CDR1 is MNHEY, CDR2 SVGAGI, per germline. This CDR3 comprises 13 residues. Here the CDR3 reads CASKLAGSVEQFF.

This chain links TRBV7-9 with TRBJ1-1. The germline gives CDR1 SEHNR, CDR2 FQNEAQ (reference sequence). The CDR3 extends over 15 amino acids. CDR3 residues: CASSPLPIEGTEAFF.

This sequence joins TRBV29-1 and TRBJ1-2; TCRdb reports TRBD1, a call that lacks DNA to check it against. Germline assignment: CDR1 SQVTM and CDR2 ANQGSEA. The CDR3 has 12 residues. This CDR3 is CSVLSDTGGYTF.

The chain couples TRBV28 to TRBJ2-7; TCRdb outputs TRBD1, but without DNA this stays unchecked. The CDR3 runs 14 residues. Germline CDR1 is MDHEN and CDR2 is SYDVKM. CDR3 protein: CASSLQDRLYEQYF.